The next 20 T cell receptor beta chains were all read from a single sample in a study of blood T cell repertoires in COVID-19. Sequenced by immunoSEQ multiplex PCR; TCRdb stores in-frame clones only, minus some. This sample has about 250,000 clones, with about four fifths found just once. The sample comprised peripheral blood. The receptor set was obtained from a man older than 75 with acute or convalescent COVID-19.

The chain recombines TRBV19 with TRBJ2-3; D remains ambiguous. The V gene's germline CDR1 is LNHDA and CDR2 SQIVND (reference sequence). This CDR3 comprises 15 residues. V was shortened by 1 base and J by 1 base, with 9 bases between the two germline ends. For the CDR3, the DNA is TGTGCCAGTAGTATAGCTACAGTCGGCACAGATACGCAGTATTTT. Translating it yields CASSIATVGTDTQYF. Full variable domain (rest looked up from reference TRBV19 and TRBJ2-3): DGGITQSPKYLFRKEGQNVTLSCEQNLNHDAMYWYRQDPGQGLRLIYYSQIVNDFQKGDIAEGYSVSREKKESFPLTVTSAQKNPTAFYLCASSIATVGTDTQYFGPGTRLTVL.

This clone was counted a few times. DNA of the CDR3: TGCAGCGTTGAGCGGCAGGGAAACACTGAAGCTTTCTTT. Amino acids: CSVERQGNTEAFF. V usage is TRBV29-1 and J usage is TRBJ1-1, with a tentative D call TRBD1 (5 bases). Trimming removed 3 bases from V and 2 bases from J, with 10 bases in between. The germline CDR1 and CDR2 sequences are SQVTM and ANQGSEA. The CDR3 extends over 13 amino acids. Combining the CDR3 with reference TRBV29-1 and TRBJ1-1 gives the whole variable domain SAVISQKPSRDICQRGTSLTIQCQVDSQVTMMFWYRQQPGQSLTLIATANQGSEATYESGFVIDKFPISRPNLTFSTLTVSNMSPEDSSIYLCSVERQGNTEAFFGQGTRLTVV.

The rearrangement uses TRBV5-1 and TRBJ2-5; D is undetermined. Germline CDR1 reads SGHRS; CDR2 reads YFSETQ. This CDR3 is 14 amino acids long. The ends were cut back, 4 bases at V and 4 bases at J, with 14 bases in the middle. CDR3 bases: TGCGCCAGCAGCCCTGGGCGAGTTGGAGAGACCCAGTACTTC. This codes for CASSPGRVGETQYF.

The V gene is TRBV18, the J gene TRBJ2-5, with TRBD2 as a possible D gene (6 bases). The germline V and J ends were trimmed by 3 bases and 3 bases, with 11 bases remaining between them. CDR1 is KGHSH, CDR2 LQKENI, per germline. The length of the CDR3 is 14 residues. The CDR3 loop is CASSPPGVEETQYF. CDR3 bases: TGTGCCAGCTCACCTCCGGGGGTGGAAGAGACCCAGTACTTC.

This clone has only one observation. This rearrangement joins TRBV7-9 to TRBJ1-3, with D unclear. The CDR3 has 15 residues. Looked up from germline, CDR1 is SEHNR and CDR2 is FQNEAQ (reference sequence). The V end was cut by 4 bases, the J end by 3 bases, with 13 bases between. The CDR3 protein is CASSSNRVRGNTIYF. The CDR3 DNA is TGTGCCAGCAGCTCCAACCGGGTCCGTGGAAACACCATATATTTT.

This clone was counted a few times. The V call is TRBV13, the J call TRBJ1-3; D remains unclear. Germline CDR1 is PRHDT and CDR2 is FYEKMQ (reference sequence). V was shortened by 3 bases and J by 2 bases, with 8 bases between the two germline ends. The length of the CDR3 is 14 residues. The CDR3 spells CASSFTETGNTIYF. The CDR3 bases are TGTGCCAGCAGCTTCACAGAGACTGGAAACACCATATATTTT.

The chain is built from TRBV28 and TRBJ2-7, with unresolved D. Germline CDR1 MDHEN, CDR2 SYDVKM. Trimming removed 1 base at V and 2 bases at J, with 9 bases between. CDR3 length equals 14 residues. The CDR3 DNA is TGTGCCAGCAGTTTATATTCAGTTACCTACGAGCAGTACTTC. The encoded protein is CASSLYSVTYEQYF.

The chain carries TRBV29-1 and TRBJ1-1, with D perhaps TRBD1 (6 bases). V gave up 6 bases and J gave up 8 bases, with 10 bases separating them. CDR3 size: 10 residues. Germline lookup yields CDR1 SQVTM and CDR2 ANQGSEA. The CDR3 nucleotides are TGCAGCGTCCACAGGGACGAAGCTTTCTTT. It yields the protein CSVHRDEAFF.

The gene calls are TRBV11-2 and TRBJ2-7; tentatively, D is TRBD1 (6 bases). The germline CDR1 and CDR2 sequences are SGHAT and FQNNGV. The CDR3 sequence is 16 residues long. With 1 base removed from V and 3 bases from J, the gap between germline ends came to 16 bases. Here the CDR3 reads CASSLGGPGDRYEQYF. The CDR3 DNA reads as TGTGCCAGCAGCTTAGGTGGGCCAGGGGATCGCTACGAGCAGTACTTC.

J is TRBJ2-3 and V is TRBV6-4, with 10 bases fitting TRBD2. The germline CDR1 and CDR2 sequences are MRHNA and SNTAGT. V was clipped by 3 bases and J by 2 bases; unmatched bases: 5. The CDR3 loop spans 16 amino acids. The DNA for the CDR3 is TGTGCCAGCAGTGAGCTAGCGGGGGTGCCCACAGATACGCAGTATTTT. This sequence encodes CASSELAGVPTDTQYF.

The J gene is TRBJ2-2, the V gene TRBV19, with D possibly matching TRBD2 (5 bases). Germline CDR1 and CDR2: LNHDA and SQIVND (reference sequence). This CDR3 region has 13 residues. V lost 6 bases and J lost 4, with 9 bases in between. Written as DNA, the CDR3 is TGTGCCAGTAGGTATCGGGGCACCGGGGAGCTGTTTTTT. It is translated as CASRYRGTGELFF.

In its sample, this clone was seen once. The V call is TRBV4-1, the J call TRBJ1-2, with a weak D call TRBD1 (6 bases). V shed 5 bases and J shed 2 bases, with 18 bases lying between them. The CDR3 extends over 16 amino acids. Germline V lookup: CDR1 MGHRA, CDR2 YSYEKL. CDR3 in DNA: TGCGCCAGCAGCGGAAGCCTGACAGGTTTGAACTATGGCTACACCTTC. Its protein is CASSGSLTGLNYGYTF.

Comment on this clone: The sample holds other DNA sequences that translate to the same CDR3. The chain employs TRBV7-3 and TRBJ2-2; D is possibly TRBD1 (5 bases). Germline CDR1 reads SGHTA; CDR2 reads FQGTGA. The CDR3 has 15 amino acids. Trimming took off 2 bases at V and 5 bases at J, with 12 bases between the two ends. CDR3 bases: TGTGCCAGCAGCTTACAGGCAGGGTCGACCGGGGAGCTGTTTTTT. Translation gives CASSLQAGSTGELFF.

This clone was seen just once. CDR3 loop: CASSQEIGSSYNEQFF. The CDR3 coding sequence is TGTGCCAGCAGCCAAGAAATAGGGAGCTCCTACAATGAGCAGTTCTTC. V is TRBV3-1 (or the pseudogene TRBV3-2) and J is TRBJ2-1; weak D call: TRBD2 (5 bases). Germline assignment: CDR1 LGHDT and CDR2 YNNKEL (reference sequence). V was cut by 0 bases and J by 0 bases, with 9 bases left in between. This CDR3 region has 16 residues.

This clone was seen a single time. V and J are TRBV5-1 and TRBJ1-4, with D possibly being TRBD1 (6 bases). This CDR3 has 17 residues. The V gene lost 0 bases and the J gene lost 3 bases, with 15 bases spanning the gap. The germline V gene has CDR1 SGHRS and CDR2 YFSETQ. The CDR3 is CASSLGIRGPPNEKLFF. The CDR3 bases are TGCGCCAGCAGCTTGGGGATCAGGGGCCCGCCTAATGAAAAACTGTTTTTT.

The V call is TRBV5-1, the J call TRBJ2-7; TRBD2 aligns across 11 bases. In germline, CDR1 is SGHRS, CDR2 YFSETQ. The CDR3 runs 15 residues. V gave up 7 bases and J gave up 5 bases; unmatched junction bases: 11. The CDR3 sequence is CASSLAGGSSDEQYF. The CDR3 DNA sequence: TGCGCCAGCTCTCTAGCGGGGGGATCCAGCGACGAGCAGTACTTC.

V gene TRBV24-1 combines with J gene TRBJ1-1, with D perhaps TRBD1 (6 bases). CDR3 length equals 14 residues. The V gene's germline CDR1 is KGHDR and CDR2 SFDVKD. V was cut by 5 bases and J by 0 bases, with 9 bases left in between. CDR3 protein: CATSARGMNTEAFF. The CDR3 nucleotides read TGTGCCACCAGTGCTAGGGGGATGAACACTGAAGCTTTCTTT.

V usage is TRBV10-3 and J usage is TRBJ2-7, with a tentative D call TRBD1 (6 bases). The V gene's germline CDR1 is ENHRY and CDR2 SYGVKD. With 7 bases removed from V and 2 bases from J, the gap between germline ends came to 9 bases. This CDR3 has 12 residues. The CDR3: CAIMDSTYEQYF. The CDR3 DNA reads TGTGCCATCATGGACAGCACCTACGAGCAGTACTTC.

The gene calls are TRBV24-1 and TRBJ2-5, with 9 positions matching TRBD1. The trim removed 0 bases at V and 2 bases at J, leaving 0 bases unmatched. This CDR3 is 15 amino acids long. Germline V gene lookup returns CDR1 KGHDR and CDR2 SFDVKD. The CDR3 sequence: CATSDLGTGQETQYF. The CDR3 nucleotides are TGTGCCACCAGTGATTTGGGGACAGGGCAAGAGACCCAGTACTTC.

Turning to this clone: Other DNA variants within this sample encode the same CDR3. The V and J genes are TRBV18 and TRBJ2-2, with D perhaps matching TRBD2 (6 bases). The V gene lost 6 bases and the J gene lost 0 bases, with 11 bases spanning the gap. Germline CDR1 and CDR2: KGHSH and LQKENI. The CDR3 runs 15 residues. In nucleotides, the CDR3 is TGTGCCAGCTCCCCCGGGACTCCGAACACCGGGGAGCTGTTTTTT. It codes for CASSPGTPNTGELFF.